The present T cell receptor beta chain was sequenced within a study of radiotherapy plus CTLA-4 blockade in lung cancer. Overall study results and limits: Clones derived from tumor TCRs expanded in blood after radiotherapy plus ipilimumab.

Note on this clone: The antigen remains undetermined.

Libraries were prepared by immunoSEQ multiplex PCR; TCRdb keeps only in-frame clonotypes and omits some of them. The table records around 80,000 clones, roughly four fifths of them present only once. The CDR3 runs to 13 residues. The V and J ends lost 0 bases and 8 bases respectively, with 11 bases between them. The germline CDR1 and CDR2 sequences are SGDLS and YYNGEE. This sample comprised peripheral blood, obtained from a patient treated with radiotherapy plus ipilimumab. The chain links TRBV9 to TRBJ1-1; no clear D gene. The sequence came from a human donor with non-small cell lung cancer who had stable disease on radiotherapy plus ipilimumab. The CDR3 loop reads CASSVVTGLEAFF. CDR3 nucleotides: TGTGCCAGCAGCGTAGTAACGGGCCTGGAAGCTTTCTTT. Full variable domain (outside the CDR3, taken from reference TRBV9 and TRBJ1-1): DSGVTQTPKHLITATGQRVTLRCSPRSGDLSVYWYQQSLDQGLQFLIQYYNGEERAKGNILERFSAQQFPDLHSELNLSSLELGDSALYFCASSVVTGLEAFFGQGTRLTVV.